The 12 T cell receptor beta chains below come from one sample, sequenced in a study of CD4 and CD8 cells across lung adenocarcinoma regions listed by TCRdb under 2018. The method was PCR. TCRdb records HiSeq X Ten as the sequencer. The raw public reads went through TCRdb reprocessing: fastp at Q25, MiXCR clone calling, in-frame beta chains kept. CDR3 protein sequences are deduplicated, and each keeps its most common genes and DNA. The sample table holds under 20,000 distinct CDR3 sequences, of which around 56% were seen once. The ten largest clones represent 50% to 60% of the sample. Material for sequencing was CD8+ T cells from the center of a lung tumor. The sample's cell subset or site, from its label and the paper: tumor center region. Receptors originate from a female donor with lung adenocarcinoma. The CD4 and CD8 labels of this study may be unreliable.

This clonotype was counted many times. J is TRBJ2-1 and V is TRBV6-1, with a tentative D call TRBD1 (5 bases). The J call could be wrong; TRBJ2-7 is a better fit for the DNA end. Germline V gene sequence: CDR1 MNHNS, CDR2 SASEGT. There are 12 residues in the CDR3. In DNA form, the CDR3 reads TGTGCCAGCCTTCAGACAGAGTACGAGCAGTACTTC. Amino acids: CASLQTEYEQYF.

This clonotype was detected ten times or more. The chain has TRBV27 and TRBJ1-4; weak D call: TRBD1 (5 bases). Trimming removed 6 bases at V and 4 bases at J, with 9 bases between. This CDR3 has 13 amino acids. Germline loops: CDR1 MNHEY, CDR2 SMNVEV (reference sequence). The CDR3 reads CASSYRYNEKLFF. CDR3 DNA sequence: TGTGCCAGCAGCTACAGGTATAATGAAAAACTGTTTTTT.

A remark on this clonotype: The CDR3 carries no conserved terminal phenylalanine or tryptophan, so it likely arises from a read error. The rearrangement joins TRBV6-1 to TRBJ2-5, with D perhaps assigned TRBD1 or TRBD2 (5 bases each). Germline CDR1 is MNHNS and CDR2 is SASEGT. The CDR3 extends over 16 amino acids. Trimming left V 6 bases short and J 4 bases short, with 21 bases between. The DNA of the CDR3 is TGTGCCAGCAGACCTTTAAGGGACCCCGTTCGAGAGACCCAGTACTCG. It specifies CASRPLRDPVRETQYS.

This clonotype was seen ten or more times. The chain carries TRBV12-3 or TRBV12-4 and TRBJ2-2; D remains unclear. The CDR3 length is 15 residues. Trimming pared 0 bases from V and 7 bases from J, leaving 12 bases between. CDR3: CASSLANRPLGELFF. As DNA, the CDR3 is TGTGCCAGCAGTTTAGCGAACCGGCCTCTCGGGGAGCTGTTTTTT.

This clonotype was detected ten times or more. This chain links TRBV7-2 with TRBJ2-7, with 10 bases fitting TRBD2. This CDR3 has 16 amino acids. V was clipped by 1 base and J by 6 bases; unmatched bases: 9. Germline CDR1 and CDR2: SGHTA and FQGNSA. The CDR3 region has the DNA TGTGCCAGCAGCTTAGGGAGCGGGAGGGCCCGGATCGAGCAGTACTTC. Translated, it gives CASSLGSGRARIEQYF.

This clonotype was counted at least ten times. This chain connects TRBV6-5 to TRBJ2-1, with D tentatively TRBD1 (6 bases). The J call could be wrong; TRBJ2-7 is a better fit for the DNA end. In germline, CDR1 is MNHEY, CDR2 SVGAGI. The CDR3 has 14 residues. CDR3 sequence reads: CASSSWDTYNEQYF. For the CDR3, the DNA is TGTGCCAGCAGTTCCTGGGACACCTACAATGAGCAGTACTTC.

In this sample, this clonotype is medium-sized. An end of the junction does not agree with germline; a read error may underlie this. The chain is built from TRBV7-7 and TRBJ2-1, with 7 bases that match TRBD1. Germline-derived CDR1 and CDR2 are SSHAT and FNYEAQ (reference sequence). The CDR3 runs 13 residues. The CDR3 is CASSSGQINEQFF. The CDR3 DNA follows: TGTGCTAGCAGCTCGGGACAGATTAATGAGCAGTTCTTC.

Worth noting for this clonotype: One junction end disagrees with the germline gene, perhaps due to a read error. This rearrangement joins TRBV6-5 to TRBJ2-2; D remains unclear. CDR1 is MNHEY and CDR2 is SVGAGI in the germline V gene. This CDR3 comprises 14 residues. CDR3 DNA sequence: TGTGCCAGCAGGTACGATGCGACCTACGGTGAGCTGTTTTTC. This gives the protein CASRYDATYGELFF.

V gene TRBV6-1 combines with J gene TRBJ2-3; 7 nucleotides agree with TRBD1. There are 16 residues in the CDR3. The junction had 8 bases not matched to a gene; V was cut back by 5 bases and J by 0 bases. CDR1 and CDR2 (germline): MNHNS, SASEGT. The CDR3 DNA sequence: TGTGCCAGCAGTAAGGACAGGCAGACTAGCACAGATACGCAGTATTTT. It specifies CASSKDRQTSTDTQYF.

The V call is TRBV6-1, the J call TRBJ2-1, with TRBD2 matching over 10 bases. The J call may be incorrect, as the DNA end agrees better with TRBJ2-7. Germline V gene sequence: CDR1 MNHNS, CDR2 SASEGT. The CDR3 covers 14 residues. The CDR3 coding sequence is TGTGCCAGCCTCGCCGGGACTAGCGTTGGGGAGCAGTACTTC. Its translation is CASLAGTSVGEQYF.

The rearrangement joins TRBV6-1 to TRBJ2-5; the D is unclear. The CDR3 sequence is 14 residues long. Trimming pared 7 bases from V and 2 bases from J, leaving 14 bases between. Germline V gene sequence: CDR1 MNHNS, CDR2 SASEGT. The CDR3 bases are TGTGCCAGCACCCCCTTAAACACTCAAGAGACCCAGTACTTC. Amino acid sequence: CASTPLNTQETQYF.

Comments on this clonotype: A much larger clonotype is one base distant, so this may be a read error. This chain uses TRBV7-7 with TRBJ2-1; no clear D gene. In germline, CDR1 is SSHAT, CDR2 FNYEAQ (reference sequence). The CDR3 sequence is 13 residues long. CDR3 bases: TGTGCTAGCAGCTTAGGATTGTACTACGAGCAGTTCTTC. Amino acids: CASSLGLYYEQFF.